The source of this TCR beta chain is a study of cytomegalovirus exposure and HLA in healthy donors. In the study overall: The 550 to 800 first-cohort repertoires and the approximately 110 validation repertoires shared the same platform, a later analysis reported. Broader study findings: The tendency of first-cohort TCR clusters to co-occur in the 90 to 150 validation repertoires was the finding of a later analysis. There were fewer than 200 TCR beta chains listed as cytomegalovirus-associated. Three chains linked to CMV were shown in vitro to be specific for CMV antigens.

This CDR3 contains 14 residues. Germline V lookup: CDR1 SGHNT, CDR2 YENEEA. Trimming removed 2 bases from V and 3 bases from J, with 10 bases in between. Turning to this clone: The target antigen is unknown.

TCRdb's copy holds only in-frame clones and misses some; the assay was immunoSEQ multiplex PCR. The data hold some 200,000 clones, with approximately 83% observed a single time. The sequence was obtained from a woman younger than 30 in good health and CMV-seropositive. The chain links TRBV11-3 to TRBJ2-5; D gene unclear. The sequenced sample consisted of PBMCs. CDR3 coding DNA: TGTGCCAGCAGCTTATCCGCCTCAGAAGAGACCCAGTACTTC. Its protein product is CASSLSASEETQYF.